Listed below are T cell receptor beta chains from one sample, sequenced in a study of OX40 agonist ivuxolimab in advanced cancers. Assay used: immunoSEQ multiplex PCR; TCRdb lists only in-frame clones, some missing. The profile shows roughly 26,000 clones, about nine tenths of them singletons. The sequencing used CD4+ or CD8+ T cells sorted from blood, collected in a trial of the OX40 agonist ivuxolimab. The receptor source for this set is an adult with an advanced solid tumor such as melanoma, head and neck, liver or kidney cancer. CDR3s include the opening cysteine and the closing phenylalanine or tryptophan. Each record gives: V gene, J gene, D gene, clone size, CDR3 protein, CDR3 DNA. A D gene is named only where the DNA matches it firmly. Only some rows state a clone size, as once, few, many or a class for expanded clones.

TRBV7-9,TRBJ2-2,NA,NA,CASSLSPRGPGELFF,TGTGCCAGCAGCTTATCTCCAAGGGGCCCCGGGGAGCTGTTTTTT
TRBV27,TRBJ2-7,TRBD2,NA,CASSLLSGSPYEQYF,TGTGCCAGCAGTTTATTGAGCGGGAGCCCCTACGAGCAGTACTTC
TRBV7-3,TRBJ1-4,NA,NA,CASSPTGGGGEKLFF,TGTGCCAGCAGCCCGACGGGGGGAGGTGGTGAAAAACTGTTTTTT
TRBV5-8,TRBJ1-2,NA,NA,CASSFRDTKFYGYTF,TGTGCCAGCAGCTTCCGGGACACCAAGTTCTATGGCTACACCTTC
TRBV11-2,TRBJ2-1,TRBD1,NA,CASSLGPGQGRNEQFF,TGTGCCAGCAGCTTAGGACCGGGACAGGGTAGGAATGAGCAGTTCTTC
TRBV21-1,TRBJ2-1,NA,NA,CASSPPGTSYNEQFF,TGTGCCAGCAGCCCACCGGGAACAAGCTACAATGAGCAGTTCTTC
TRBV28,TRBJ1-1,NA,NA,CASSEIEQNTEAFF,TGTGCCAGCAGTGAAATCGAGCAGAACACTGAAGCTTTCTTT
TRBV6-1,TRBJ1-5,NA,NA,CASSEMRQSQPQHF,TGTGCCAGCAGTGAAATGCGGCAGAGTCAGCCCCAGCATTTT
TRBV30,TRBJ2-5,NA,NA,CAWSVKGNAETQYF,TGTGCCTGGAGTGTAAAAGGGAACGCAGAGACCCAGTACTTC
TRBV5-6,TRBJ1-1,NA,NA,CASSFERNTEAFF,TGTGCCAGCAGCTTTGAGAGGAACACTGAAGCTTTCTTT
TRBV29-1,TRBJ2-7,TRBD1,NA,CSVEGTGLEQYF,TGCAGCGTTGAAGGGACAGGGCTGGAGCAGTACTTC
TRBV5-1,TRBJ2-6,NA,NA,CASSPEGSTVGANVLTF,TGCGCCAGCAGCCCGGAGGGGTCAACGGTTGGGGCCAACGTCCTGACTTTC
TRBV19,TRBJ2-2,NA,NA,CASWAPMNTGELFF,TGTGCCAGTTGGGCCCCGATGAACACCGGGGAGCTGTTTTTT
TRBV9,TRBJ1-4,NA,few,CASSVGRDGLNEKLFF,TGTGCCAGCAGCGTAGGGCGGGACGGACTTAATGAAAAACTGTTTTTT
TRBV18,TRBJ2-1,TRBD2,once,CASSPTSGSEDEQFF,TGTGCCAGCTCACCTACTAGCGGGAGTGAGGATGAGCAGTTCTTC
TRBV19,TRBJ1-2,NA,large,CASSNFANGYTF,TGTGCCAGTAGCAACTTCGCGAATGGCTACACCTTC
TRBV21-1,TRBJ1-5,NA,once,CASSKSGGSHQPQHF,TGTGCCAGCAGCAAATCAGGGGGTAGCCATCAGCCCCAGCATTTT
TRBV5-6,TRBJ2-7,NA,NA,CASSLGQFSYEQYF,TGTGCCAGCAGCCTTGGACAGTTCTCCTACGAGCAGTACTTC
TRBV5-5,TRBJ2-7,NA,NA,CASSLITGTGYEQYF,TGTGCCAGCAGCTTAATTACCGGGACCGGTTACGAGCAGTACTTC
TRBV29-1,TRBJ2-1,TRBD1,NA,CSGVGQGHGYNEQFF,TGCAGCGGTGTCGGACAGGGTCATGGCTACAATGAGCAGTTCTTC
TRBV19,TRBJ1-6,NA,medium-sized,CASSLGNGSPLHF,TGTGCCAGTAGTCTCGGGAATGGTTCACCCCTCCACTTT
TRBV14,TRBJ2-6,NA,NA,CASSPQLSGANVLTF,TGTGCCAGCAGCCCACAGCTTTCTGGGGCCAACGTCCTGACTTTC
TRBV5-6,TRBJ1-5,NA,few,CASSLFREGKSQPQHF,TGTGCCAGCAGCTTGTTTAGGGAGGGAAAGAGTCAGCCCCAGCATTTT
TRBV10-1,TRBJ1-2,NA,NA,CATRVESGVENYGYTF,TGCGCCACCCGAGTGGAGTCAGGGGTCGAGAACTATGGCTACACCTTC
TRBV27,TRBJ2-1,NA,NA,CASSLGGSSYNEQFF,TGTGCCAGCAGTTTAGGGGGGAGCTCCTACAATGAGCAGTTCTTC
TRBV7-3,TRBJ2-1,TRBD2,NA,CASSSGLAGGPGNEQFF,TGTGCCAGCAGCTCGGGACTAGCGGGGGGGCCAGGCAATGAGCAGTTCTTC
TRBV28,TRBJ2-3,NA,NA,CASSLAQGGRALTDTQYF,TGTGCCAGCAGTTTAGCTCAGGGGGGACGGGCGCTCACAGATACGCAGTATTTT